This record covers a single T cell receptor (beta chain). Its cognate antigen is unknown. In this CDR3 the conserved last residue, phenylalanine or tryptophan, is missing, so a read error is likely. This specimen comes from a study of tumor and adjacent non-tumor tissue in lung cancer. Background on the study: Histology: about a dozen adenocarcinoma, 2 squamous cell carcinoma, 1 small cell lung cancer. Around 4.5 million productive TCRbeta reads were obtained per sample on average. The study, taken as a whole, reports: Compared with tumor, normal lung showed significantly lower TCR diversity.

The template was RNA from unsorted bulk tissue. More than 3 cm separated this lung sample from the edge of the tumor. This CDR3 has 13 amino acids. CDR1 and CDR2 (germline): MNHEY, SVGEGT. A modified ARM-PCR protocol with three rounds of nested PCR amplified TCRbeta. TCRdb redid the calling of the multiplex PCR reads with MiXCR, one entry per CDR3 protein. The sample records about 48,000 distinct CDR3 sequences, roughly 67% being singletons. The source is a woman aged 65 to 85 with non-small cell lung cancer. The V gene is TRBV6-2 or TRBV6-3, the J gene TRBJ2-7; 7 bases are shared with TRBD1. Sequences were obtained from distant non-tumor lung tissue. DNA of the CDR3: TGTGTCAGCAGTAACGGACAGGACTACGAGCAGTACTTA. It encodes CVSSNGQDYEQYL.